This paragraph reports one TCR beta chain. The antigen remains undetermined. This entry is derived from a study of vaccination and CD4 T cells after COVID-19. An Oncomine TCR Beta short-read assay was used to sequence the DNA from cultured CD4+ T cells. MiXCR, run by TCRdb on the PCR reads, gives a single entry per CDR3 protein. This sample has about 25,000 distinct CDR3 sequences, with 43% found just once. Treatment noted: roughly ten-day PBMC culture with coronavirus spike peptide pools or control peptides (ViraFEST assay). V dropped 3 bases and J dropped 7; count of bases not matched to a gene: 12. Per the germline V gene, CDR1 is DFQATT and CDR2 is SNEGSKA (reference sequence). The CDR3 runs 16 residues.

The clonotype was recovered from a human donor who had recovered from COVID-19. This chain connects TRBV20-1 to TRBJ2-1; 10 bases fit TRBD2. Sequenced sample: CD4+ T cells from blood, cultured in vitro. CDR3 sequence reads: CSARPRGAGGFNEQFF. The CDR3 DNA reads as TGCAGTGCTAGGCCCCGGGGAGCGGGGGGGTTTAATGAGCAGTTCTTC.